Shown below are 2 T cell receptor beta chains from a single sample sequenced in a study of radiation and T cells in renal cell carcinoma. The protocol was immunoSEQ multiplex PCR, while the TCRdb copy is restricted to in-frame clones and leaves out a portion. The profile covers 120,000 or so clones, with approximately 75% appearing a single time and 1.5% to 2% taken by the ten largest. Time point denoted: blood 2 weeks post-SBRT. Treatment given: 15 Gy SBRT to primary tumor, nephrectomy 4 weeks later. The source was blood, collected from a patient whose treatment included radiotherapy and nephrectomy. All receptors derive from a woman aged 60-75 years with renal cell carcinoma.

This chain uses TRBV28 with TRBJ1-2; 9 bases align to TRBD1. CDR3 size: 15 residues. The germline V gene has CDR1 MDHEN and CDR2 SYDVKM. The V segment lost 5 bases and the J segment 8 bases; nucleotides outside the gene matches: 12. In DNA form, the CDR3 reads TGTGCCAGCAGTCCGCGGGGGACAGGGTTCTACGGCTACACCTTC. Translating gives CASSPRGTGFYGYTF.

The V call is TRBV4-2, the J call TRBJ2-6, with unresolved D. The CDR3 has 15 residues. Germline loops: CDR1 LGHNA, CDR2 YNFKEQ. V lost 0 bases and J lost 1, with 4 bases in between. CDR3 residues: CASSQDGSGANVLTF. The CDR3 DNA sequence: TGTGCCAGCAGCCAAGATGGATCTGGGGCCAACGTCCTGACTTTC.